This T cell receptor (beta chain) was captured by sequencing in a study of control samples from healthy donors and cancer patients. The data were produced by immunoSEQ multiplex PCR, yet TCRdb's version contains in-frame clones alone and is incomplete. The sample records fewer than 200,000 clones, 96% being singletons. There are 13 residues in the CDR3. Trimming pared 11 bases from V and 4 bases from J, leaving 15 bases between. The germline CDR1 and CDR2 sequences are ENHRY and SYGVKD. Sequencing was done on a sample of blood. This chain connects TRBV10-3 to TRBJ1-5; maybe TRBD1 (6 bases). This clonotype originated in a woman in her 30s in good health. The CDR3 region has the DNA TGTGCCGTAAGGGGGGAGGCGAATCAGCCCCAGCATTTT. This sequence encodes CAVRGEANQPQHF.